A selection of T cell receptor beta chains follows, all from one sample in a study of cytomegalovirus exposure and HLA in healthy donors. The protocol was immunoSEQ multiplex PCR, while the TCRdb copy is restricted to in-frame clones and leaves out a portion. Of 170,000 or so clones in the sample, 80% are singletons; the top ten hold approximately 5.1%. Specimen: PBMCs. The receptors were sampled from a man aged 35 to 55 in good health and CMV-seronegative. Both conserved end residues are part of each CDR3. The order of the fields is D gene, J gene, clone size, V gene, CDR3 DNA, CDR3 protein. A D gene is named only where the DNA matches it firmly. Clone size is shown for a subset of rows, as once, few, many or a class of expanded clone.

d_gene: TRBD1
j_gene: TRBJ1-2
abundance: NA
v_gene: TRBV14
CDR3nt: TGTGCCAGCAGCCAAGATTTGTCGACAGGGGTGAACTATGGCTACACCTTC
CDR3aa: CASSQDLSTGVNYGYTF

d_gene: NA
j_gene: TRBJ1-3
abundance: NA
v_gene: TRBV7-9
CDR3nt: TGTGCCAGCAGCCCTACAGGGTCTGGAAACACCATATATTTT
CDR3aa: CASSPTGSGNTIYF

d_gene: TRBD2
j_gene: TRBJ2-5
abundance: NA
v_gene: TRBV19
CDR3nt: TGTGCCAGTAGTTCGGGAGGGCCAGAAGAGACCCAGTACTTC
CDR3aa: CASSSGGPEETQYF

d_gene: NA
j_gene: TRBJ2-6
abundance: few
v_gene: TRBV5-6
CDR3nt: TGTGCCAGCAGCCCGTGGGGGCGAAGCTCTGGGGCCAACGTCCTGACTTTC
CDR3aa: CASSPWGRSSGANVLTF

d_gene: NA
j_gene: TRBJ2-1
abundance: NA
v_gene: TRBV2
CDR3nt: TGTGCCAGCAGTTCCGGCGGGGGCTCGTACAATGAGCAGTTCTTC
CDR3aa: CASSSGGGSYNEQFF

d_gene: NA
j_gene: TRBJ2-5
abundance: NA
v_gene: TRBV7-9
CDR3nt: TGTGCCAGCAGCCCATCGGGAGAGACCCAGTACTTC
CDR3aa: CASSPSGETQYF

d_gene: NA
j_gene: TRBJ1-4
abundance: NA
v_gene: TRBV7-3
CDR3nt: TGTGCCAGCAGCCAAGGGGGAAATGAAAAACTGTTTTTT
CDR3aa: CASSQGGNEKLFF

d_gene: NA
j_gene: TRBJ1-6
abundance: NA
v_gene: TRBV5-1
CDR3nt: TGCGCCAGCAGCTTGCAACAGGGAAATTCACCCCTCCACTTT
CDR3aa: CASSLQQGNSPLHF

d_gene: TRBD1
j_gene: TRBJ1-1
abundance: NA
v_gene: TRBV7-7
CDR3nt: TGTGCCAGCAGCTTAGGACAGGGAAGGGATACTGAAGCTTTCTTT
CDR3aa: CASSLGQGRDTEAFF

d_gene: NA
j_gene: TRBJ2-6
abundance: NA
v_gene: TRBV6-1
CDR3nt: TGTGCCGGAAAACCGGACAGCTCTGGGGCCAACGTCCTGACTTTC
CDR3aa: CAGKPDSSGANVLTF

d_gene: NA
j_gene: TRBJ2-7
abundance: NA
v_gene: TRBV11-2
CDR3nt: TGTGCCAGCAGCTCTCCCTTACGGGGTTCCTACGAGCAGTACTTC
CDR3aa: CASSSPLRGSYEQYF

d_gene: NA
j_gene: TRBJ1-4
abundance: few
v_gene: TRBV11-3
CDR3nt: TGTGCCAGCAGCTTAATGGGCCTTACTAATGAAAAACTGTTTTTT
CDR3aa: CASSLMGLTNEKLFF

d_gene: TRBD1
j_gene: TRBJ1-5
abundance: NA
v_gene: TRBV6-4
CDR3nt: TGTGCCAGCAGTGACTCGGACAGGTATAGCAATCAGCCCCAGCATTTT
CDR3aa: CASSDSDRYSNQPQHF

d_gene: NA
j_gene: TRBJ1-3
abundance: NA
v_gene: TRBV19
CDR3nt: TGTGCCAGTAGTGGGCAGGCCGGAAACACCATATATTTT
CDR3aa: CASSGQAGNTIYF